This entry describes one TCR beta chain. What it binds is unknown. The data were produced by immunoSEQ multiplex PCR, yet TCRdb's version contains in-frame clones alone and is incomplete. Of over 200,000 clones detected, about 91% appear once; the ten largest clones hold about 3%. It was the roughly 130-subject validation cohort, separate from the roughly 700-subject first cohort, to which the donors belonged. CDR1 and CDR2 (germline): MGHRA, YSYEKL. Trimming left V 4 bases short and J 4 bases short, with 8 bases between. The CDR3 extends over 13 amino acids. These data are taken from a study of cytomegalovirus exposure and HLA in healthy donors. Overall study findings and caveats: For most TCR sequences rarity was the rule, although some public TCRs occurred in many donors. CMV antigen specificity of three CMV-associated chains was confirmed in vitro.

The receptor was isolated from a woman under 30 in good health and CMV-seronegative. This chain uses TRBV4-1 with TRBJ1-5; unclear D gene. Specimen: PBMCs. DNA of the CDR3: TGCGCCAGCAGCCTGAGAGGGAATCAGCCCCAGCATTTT. Translated, it gives CASSLRGNQPQHF.